This T cell receptor beta chain is from a study of blood T cell repertoires in COVID-19. Study background: Some COVID-19 samples were acute and others convalescent; all came from the United States, Italy and Spain. Sources were T cells, B-cell-depleted T cells, or PBMCs; the material itself was cDNA or gDNA.

This CDR3 is built from 14 residues. The V and J ends lost 3 bases and 4 bases respectively, with 12 bases between them. Per the germline V gene, CDR1 is LNHDA and CDR2 is SQIVND (reference sequence). In the authors' methods: Amplification from reference gene primers served as the basis for estimated nucleated cell counts. Some clones are missing from TCRdb's copy, which holds only in-frame ones; the method was immunoSEQ multiplex PCR. For V, J and clone size, that table is used; D and trimming come from the DNA. This sample has about 170,000 clones, with 80% to 85% found just once. V is TRBV19 and J is TRBJ2-5; a possible D gene is TRBD1 (6 bases). The sequenced sample consisted of peripheral blood. This TCR derives from a man aged 65-85 years with active or convalescent COVID-19. The CDR3 bases are TGTGCCAGTAGTATCGGGGCAGGGGTAGAGACCCAGTACTTC. Translation: CASSIGAGVETQYF.